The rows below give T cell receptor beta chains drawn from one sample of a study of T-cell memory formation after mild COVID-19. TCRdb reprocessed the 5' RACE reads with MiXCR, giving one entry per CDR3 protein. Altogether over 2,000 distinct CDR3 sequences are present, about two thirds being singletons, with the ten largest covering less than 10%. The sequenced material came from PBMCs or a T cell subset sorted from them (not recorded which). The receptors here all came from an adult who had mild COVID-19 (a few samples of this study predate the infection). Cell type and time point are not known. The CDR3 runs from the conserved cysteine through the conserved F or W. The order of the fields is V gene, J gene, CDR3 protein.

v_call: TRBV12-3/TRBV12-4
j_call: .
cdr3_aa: CASRRDGTSGGQETQYF

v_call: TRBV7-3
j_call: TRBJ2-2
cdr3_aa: CASRPGQGAGELFF

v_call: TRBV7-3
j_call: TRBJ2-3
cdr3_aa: CASSLPGSHTDPQYF

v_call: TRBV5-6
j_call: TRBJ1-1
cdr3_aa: CASSGLRHTEAFF

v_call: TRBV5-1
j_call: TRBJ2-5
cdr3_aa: CASSWTGDGLGKWTQYF

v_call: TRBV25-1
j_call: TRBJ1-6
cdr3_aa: CASSEAGQPSSPLHF

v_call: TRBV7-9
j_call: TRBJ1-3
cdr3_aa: CASRDPGQLYARSGGSGNTIYF

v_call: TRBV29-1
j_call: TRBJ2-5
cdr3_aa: CSVADSQETQYF

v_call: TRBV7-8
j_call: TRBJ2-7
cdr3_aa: CASSTGGEQYF

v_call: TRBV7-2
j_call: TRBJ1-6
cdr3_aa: CASSLATATYNSSLHF

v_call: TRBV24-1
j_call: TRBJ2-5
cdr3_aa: CATGGWETQYF

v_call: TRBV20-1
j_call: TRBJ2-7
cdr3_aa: CSATPRGGRRVGGYEQYF

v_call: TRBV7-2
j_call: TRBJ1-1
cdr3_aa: CASGRLGAFF

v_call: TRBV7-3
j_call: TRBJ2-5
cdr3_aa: CASSLLAGGQETQYF

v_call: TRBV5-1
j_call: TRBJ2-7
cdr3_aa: CASSERLAGRYEQYF

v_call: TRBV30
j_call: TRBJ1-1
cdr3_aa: CAWTQLWMATEAFF

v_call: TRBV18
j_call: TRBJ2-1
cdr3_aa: CASSWQQGASNEQFF

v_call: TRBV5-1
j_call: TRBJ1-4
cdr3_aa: CASSLTTTNEKLFF

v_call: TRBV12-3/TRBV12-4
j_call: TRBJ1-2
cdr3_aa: CASSEPQGAHGYTF

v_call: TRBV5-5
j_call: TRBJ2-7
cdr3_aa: CASSAITTGRGEQYF

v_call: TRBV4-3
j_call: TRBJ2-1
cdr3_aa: CASSQGTGGYNEQFF

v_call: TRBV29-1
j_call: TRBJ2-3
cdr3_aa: CSVVFGLAGGSSTDTQYF

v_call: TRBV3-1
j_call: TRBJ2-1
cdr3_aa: CASSQDYVGEQFF

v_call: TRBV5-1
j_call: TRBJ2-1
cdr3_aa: CASSLGRDSSRLF

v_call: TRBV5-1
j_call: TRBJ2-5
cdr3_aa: CASSPGLGETQYF

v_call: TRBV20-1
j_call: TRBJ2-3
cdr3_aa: CSARDGAVSTDTQYF

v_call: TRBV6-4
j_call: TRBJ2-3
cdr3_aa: CASSASGGSTDTQYF

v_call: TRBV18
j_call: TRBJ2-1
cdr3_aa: CASSDLGSSYNEQFF

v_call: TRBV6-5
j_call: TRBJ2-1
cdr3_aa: CASSYSTPAEQFF

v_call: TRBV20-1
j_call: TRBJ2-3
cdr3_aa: CSARPEGRTDTQYF

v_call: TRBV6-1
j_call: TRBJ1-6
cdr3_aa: CASSAGHSPLHF

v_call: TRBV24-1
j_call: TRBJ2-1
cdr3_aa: CATRTKTGEQFF

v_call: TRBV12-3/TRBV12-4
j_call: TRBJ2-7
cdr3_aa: CASSLLGQGASQYF

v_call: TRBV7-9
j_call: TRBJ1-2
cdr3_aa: CASSLGRGQIGGYTF

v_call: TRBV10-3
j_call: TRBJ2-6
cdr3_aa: CAISGTASSGANVLTF

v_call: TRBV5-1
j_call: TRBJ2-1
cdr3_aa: CASSFGTSYEQFF

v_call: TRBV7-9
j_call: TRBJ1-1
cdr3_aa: CASSAQKKAPVNTEAFF

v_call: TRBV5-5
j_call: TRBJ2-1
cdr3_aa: CASRSRTGGADNEQFF

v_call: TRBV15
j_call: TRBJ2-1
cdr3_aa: CATSSETSGFDEQFF

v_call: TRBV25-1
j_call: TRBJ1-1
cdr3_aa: CASSESKDANTEAFF

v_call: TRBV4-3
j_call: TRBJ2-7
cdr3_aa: CASSQDRGGLAGGTYEQYF

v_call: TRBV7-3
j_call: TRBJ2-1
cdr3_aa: CASSSLAGGPAEQFF

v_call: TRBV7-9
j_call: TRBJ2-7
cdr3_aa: CASSRDSANYEQYF

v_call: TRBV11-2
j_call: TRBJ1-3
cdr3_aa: CASSLGPPQPIYF

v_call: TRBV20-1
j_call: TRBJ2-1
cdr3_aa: CSASVGTSVYNEQFF

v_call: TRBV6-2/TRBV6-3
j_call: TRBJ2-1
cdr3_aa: CASSYSPLRKEQFF

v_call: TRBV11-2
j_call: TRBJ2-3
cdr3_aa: CASNLASGGSTDTQYF

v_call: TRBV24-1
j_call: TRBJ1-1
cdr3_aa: CATSRTGGAEAFF

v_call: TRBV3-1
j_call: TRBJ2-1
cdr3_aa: CASSQVSSGEQFF

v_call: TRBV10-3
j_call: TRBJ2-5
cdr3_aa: CAIAPGGKRGWETQYF

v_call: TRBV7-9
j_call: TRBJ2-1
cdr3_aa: CASGKGNEQFF

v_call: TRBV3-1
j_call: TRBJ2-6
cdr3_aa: CASSFSGSGANVLTF

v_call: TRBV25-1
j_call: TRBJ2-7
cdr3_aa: CASSDREGGSSYEQYF

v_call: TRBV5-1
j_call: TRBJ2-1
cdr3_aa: CASSGGTYSYNEQFF